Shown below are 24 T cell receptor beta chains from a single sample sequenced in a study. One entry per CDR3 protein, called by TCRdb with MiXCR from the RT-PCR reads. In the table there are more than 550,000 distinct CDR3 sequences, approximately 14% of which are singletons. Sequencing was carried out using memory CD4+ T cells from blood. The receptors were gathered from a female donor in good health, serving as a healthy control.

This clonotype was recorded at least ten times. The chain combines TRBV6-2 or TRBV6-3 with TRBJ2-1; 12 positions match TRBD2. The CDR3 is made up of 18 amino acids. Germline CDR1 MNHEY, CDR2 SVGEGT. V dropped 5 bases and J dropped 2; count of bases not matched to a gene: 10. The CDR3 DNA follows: TGTGCCAGCAGTCCGTTAGGACTAGCGGGGAATACCTACAATGAGCAGTTCTTC. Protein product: CASSPLGLAGNTYNEQFF.

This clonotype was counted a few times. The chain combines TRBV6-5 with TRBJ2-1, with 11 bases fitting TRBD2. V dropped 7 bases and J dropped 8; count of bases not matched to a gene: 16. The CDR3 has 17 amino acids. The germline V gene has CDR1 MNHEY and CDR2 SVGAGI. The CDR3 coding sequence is TGTGCCAGCACCCCGGGGGGTTATAGCGGGAGGGACCATGAGCAGTTCTTC. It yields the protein CASTPGGYSGRDHEQFF.

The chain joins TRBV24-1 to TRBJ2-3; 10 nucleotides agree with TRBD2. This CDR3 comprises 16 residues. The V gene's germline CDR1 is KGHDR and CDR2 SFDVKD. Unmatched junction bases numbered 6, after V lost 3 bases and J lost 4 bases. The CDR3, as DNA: TGTGCCACCAGTGATCCTAGCGGGAGTAACGCAGATACGCAGTATTTT. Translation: CATSDPSGSNADTQYF.

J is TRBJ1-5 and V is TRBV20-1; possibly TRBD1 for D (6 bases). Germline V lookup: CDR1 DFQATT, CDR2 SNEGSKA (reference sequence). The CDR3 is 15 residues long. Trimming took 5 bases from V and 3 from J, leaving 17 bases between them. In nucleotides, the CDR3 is TGCAGTGCTCCGAGCCTTCGGGACAACAATCAGCCCCAGCATTTT. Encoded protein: CSAPSLRDNNQPQHF.

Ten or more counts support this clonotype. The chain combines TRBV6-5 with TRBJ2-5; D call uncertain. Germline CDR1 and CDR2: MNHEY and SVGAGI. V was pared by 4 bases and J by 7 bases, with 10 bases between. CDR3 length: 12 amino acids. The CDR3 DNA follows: TGTGCCAGCAGTTCAACCAAGGGGACCCAGTACTTC. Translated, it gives CASSSTKGTQYF.

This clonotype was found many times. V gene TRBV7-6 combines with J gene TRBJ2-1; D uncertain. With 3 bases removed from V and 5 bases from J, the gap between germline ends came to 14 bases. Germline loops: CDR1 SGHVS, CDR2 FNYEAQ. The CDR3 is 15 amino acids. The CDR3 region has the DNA TGTGCCAGCAGCTTTTTACTTGGTAGGCACAATGAGCAGTTCTTC. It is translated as CASSFLLGRHNEQFF. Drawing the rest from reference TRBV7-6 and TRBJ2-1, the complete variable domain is GAGVSQSPRYKVTKRGQDVALRCDPISGHVSLYWYRQALGQGPEFLTYFNYEAQQDKSGLPNDRFSAERPEGSISTLTIQRTEQRDSAMYRCASSFLLGRHNEQFFGPGTRLTVL.

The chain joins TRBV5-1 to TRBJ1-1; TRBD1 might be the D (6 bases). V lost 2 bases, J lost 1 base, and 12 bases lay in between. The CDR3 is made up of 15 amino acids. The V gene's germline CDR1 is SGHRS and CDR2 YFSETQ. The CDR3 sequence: CASSFVGGKNTEAFF. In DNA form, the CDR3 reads TGCGCCAGCAGCTTCGTCGGGGGCAAGAACACTGAAGCTTTCTTT.

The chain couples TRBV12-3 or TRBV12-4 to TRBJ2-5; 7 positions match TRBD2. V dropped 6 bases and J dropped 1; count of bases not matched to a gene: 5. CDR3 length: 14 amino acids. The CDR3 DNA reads TGTGCCAGCAGCGTAACTAGCGCCCAAGAGACCCAGTACTTC. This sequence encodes CASSVTSAQETQYF.

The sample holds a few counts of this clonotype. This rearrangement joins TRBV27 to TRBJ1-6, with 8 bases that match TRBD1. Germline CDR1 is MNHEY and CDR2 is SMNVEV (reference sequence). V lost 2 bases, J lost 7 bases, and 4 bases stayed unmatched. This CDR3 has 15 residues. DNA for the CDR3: TGTGCCAGCAGTTTAATAAACAGGGGGAATTCACCCCTCCACTTT. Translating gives CASSLINRGNSPLHF.

For the CDR3, the DNA is TGTGCCAGCAGCTTAGATTCGGGGAGGGTCAATGAGCAGTTCTTC. It is translated as CASSLDSGRVNEQFF. The J gene is TRBJ2-1, the V gene TRBV7-2; 7 positions agree with TRBD2. Germline assignment: CDR1 SGHTA and CDR2 FQGNSA. The CDR3 covers 15 residues. V dropped 1 base and J dropped 6; count of bases not matched to a gene: 6.

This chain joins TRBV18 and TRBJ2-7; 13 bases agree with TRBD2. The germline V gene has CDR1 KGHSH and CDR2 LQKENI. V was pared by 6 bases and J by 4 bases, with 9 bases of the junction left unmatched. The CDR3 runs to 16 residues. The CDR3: CASSRLAGGTLYEQYF. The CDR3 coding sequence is TGTGCCAGCTCTAGACTAGCGGGAGGTACATTATACGAGCAGTACTTC.

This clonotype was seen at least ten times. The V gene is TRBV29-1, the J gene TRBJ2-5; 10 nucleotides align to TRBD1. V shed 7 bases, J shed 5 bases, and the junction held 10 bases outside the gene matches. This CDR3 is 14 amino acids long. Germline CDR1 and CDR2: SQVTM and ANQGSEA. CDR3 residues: CSAQRDRGGETQYF. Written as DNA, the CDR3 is TGCAGCGCCCAAAGGGACAGGGGCGGGGAGACCCAGTACTTC.

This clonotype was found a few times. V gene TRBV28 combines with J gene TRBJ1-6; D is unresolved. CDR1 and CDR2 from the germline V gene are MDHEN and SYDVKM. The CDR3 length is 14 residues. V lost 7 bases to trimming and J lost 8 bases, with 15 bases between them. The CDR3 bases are TGTGCCAGCATCTTCAGTAATCCCGATTCACCCCTCCACTTT. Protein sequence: CASIFSNPDSPLHF.

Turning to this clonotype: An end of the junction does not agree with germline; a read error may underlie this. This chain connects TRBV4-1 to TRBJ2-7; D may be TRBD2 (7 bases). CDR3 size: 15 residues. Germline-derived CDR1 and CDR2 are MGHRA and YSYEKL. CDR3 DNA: TGCGCCAGCCGCCAAGGGGGGACTACTGCCTACGAGCAGTACTTC. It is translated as CASRQGGTTAYEQYF.

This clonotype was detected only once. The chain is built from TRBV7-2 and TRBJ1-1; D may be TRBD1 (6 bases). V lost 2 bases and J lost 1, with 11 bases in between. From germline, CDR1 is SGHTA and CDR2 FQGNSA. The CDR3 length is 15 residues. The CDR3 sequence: CASSLLGAGNTEAFF. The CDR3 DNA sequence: TGTGCCAGCAGCTTATTGGGGGCTGGGAACACTGAAGCTTTCTTT.

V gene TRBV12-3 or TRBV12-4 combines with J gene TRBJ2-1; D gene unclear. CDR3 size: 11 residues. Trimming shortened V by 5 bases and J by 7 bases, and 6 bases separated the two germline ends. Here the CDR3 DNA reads TGTGCCAGCAGTCAAAGTAATGAGCAGTTCTTC. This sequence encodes CASSQSNEQFF.

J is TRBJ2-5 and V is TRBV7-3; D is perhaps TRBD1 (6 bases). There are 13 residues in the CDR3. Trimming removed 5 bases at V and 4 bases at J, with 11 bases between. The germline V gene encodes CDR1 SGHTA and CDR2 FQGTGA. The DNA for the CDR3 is TGTGCCAGCAGCCAAAGGGGGTCAGAGACCCAGTACTTC. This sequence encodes CASSQRGSETQYF.

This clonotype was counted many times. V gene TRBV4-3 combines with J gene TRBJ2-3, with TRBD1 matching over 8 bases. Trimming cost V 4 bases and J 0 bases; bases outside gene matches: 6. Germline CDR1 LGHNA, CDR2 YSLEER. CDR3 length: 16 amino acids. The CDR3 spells CASSPTGGFSTDTQYF. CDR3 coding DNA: TGCGCCAGCAGCCCCACAGGGGGTTTTAGCACAGATACGCAGTATTTT.

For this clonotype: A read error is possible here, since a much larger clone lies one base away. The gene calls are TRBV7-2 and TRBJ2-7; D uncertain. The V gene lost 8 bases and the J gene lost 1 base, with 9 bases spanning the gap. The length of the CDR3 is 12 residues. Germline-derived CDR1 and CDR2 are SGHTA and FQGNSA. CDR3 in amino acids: CASGPRSYEQYF. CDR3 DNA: TGTGCCAGCGGCCCCCGATCCTACGAGCAGTACTTC. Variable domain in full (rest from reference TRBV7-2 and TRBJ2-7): GAGVSQSPSNKVTEKGKDVELRCDPISGHTALYWYRQSLGQGLEFLIYFQGNSAPDKSGLPSDRFSAERTGGSVSTLTIQRTQQEDSAVYLCASGPRSYEQYFGPGTRLTVT.

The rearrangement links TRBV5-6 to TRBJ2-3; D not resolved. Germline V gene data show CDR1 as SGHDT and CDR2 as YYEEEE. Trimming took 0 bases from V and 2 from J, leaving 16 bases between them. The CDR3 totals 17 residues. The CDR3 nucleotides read TGTGCCAGCAGCTTGGTGAGGCTTGGGGTCCACACAGATACGCAGTATTTT. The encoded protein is CASSLVRLGVHTDTQYF.

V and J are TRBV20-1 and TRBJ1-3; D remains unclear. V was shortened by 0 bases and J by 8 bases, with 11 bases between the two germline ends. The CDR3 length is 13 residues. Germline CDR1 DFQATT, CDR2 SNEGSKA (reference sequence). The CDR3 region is CSARDVPADTIYF. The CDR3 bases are TGCAGTGCTAGAGATGTTCCAGCGGACACCATATATTTT.

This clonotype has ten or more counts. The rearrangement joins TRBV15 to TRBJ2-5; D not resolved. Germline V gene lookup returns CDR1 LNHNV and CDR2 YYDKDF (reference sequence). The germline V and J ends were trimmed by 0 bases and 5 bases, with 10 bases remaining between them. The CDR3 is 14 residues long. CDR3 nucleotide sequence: TGTGCCACCAGCAGAGATCCCCTACGGGAGACCCAGTACTTC. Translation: CATSRDPLRETQYF.

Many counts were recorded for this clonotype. The CDR3 loop reads CASSRRIAGAQEQYF. Written as DNA, the CDR3 is TGTGCCAGCAGCCGACGCATAGCGGGAGCTCAAGAGCAGTACTTC. The chain couples TRBV7-2 to TRBJ2-7; TRBD2 matches 9 bases. This CDR3 region has 15 residues. The V segment lost 5 bases and the J segment 7 bases; nucleotides outside the gene matches: 12. CDR1 is SGHTA, CDR2 FQGNSA, per germline.

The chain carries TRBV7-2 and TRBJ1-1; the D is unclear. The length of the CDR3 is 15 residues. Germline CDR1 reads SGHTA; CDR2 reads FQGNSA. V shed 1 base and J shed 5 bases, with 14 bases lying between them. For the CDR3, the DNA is TGTGCCAGCAGCTTAGTTATTGGAGGGAGAACTGAAGCTTTCTTT. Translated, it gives CASSLVIGGRTEAFF.